What follows is one T cell receptor beta chain and its context. Its specificity is not known. The data are from a study of cytomegalovirus exposure and HLA in healthy donors. On the study more broadly: An earlier analysis found 117 million unique TCR beta sequences from approximately 170 million T cells. Within an early data release were about 85 million unique TCRs drawn from HLA-typed donors.

A multiplex PCR was run with 60 Vbeta primers and 13 Jbeta primers. Per the authors' pipeline: Approximately 86 million unique TCR beta chains, roughly 10 million shared, were counted in a later analysis. Measured with immunoSEQ multiplex PCR; TCRdb has only the in-frame clones, and not every one. V and J calls and clone size are copied from that table; D and trimming were computed from the DNA. The sample lists some 150,000 clones, around 74% occurring once. Study results and limitations: A previous analysis found most TCR beta V segments productive roughly 87% or roughly 30% of the time.

The CDR3 is made up of 13 amino acids. The ends lost 5 bases at V and 4 bases at J; junction bases unmatched: 5. Looked up from germline, CDR1 is SNHLY and CDR2 is FYNNEI. Sequencing was performed on PBMCs. The clonotype comes from a man aged 50 to 59 in good health and CMV-seropositive. The rearrangement uses TRBV2 and TRBJ2-7, with TRBD1 identical over 7 bases. The CDR3 DNA is TGTGCCAGCAGTAGACAGGGAATATACGAGCAGTACTTC. Protein sequence: CASSRQGIYEQYF.